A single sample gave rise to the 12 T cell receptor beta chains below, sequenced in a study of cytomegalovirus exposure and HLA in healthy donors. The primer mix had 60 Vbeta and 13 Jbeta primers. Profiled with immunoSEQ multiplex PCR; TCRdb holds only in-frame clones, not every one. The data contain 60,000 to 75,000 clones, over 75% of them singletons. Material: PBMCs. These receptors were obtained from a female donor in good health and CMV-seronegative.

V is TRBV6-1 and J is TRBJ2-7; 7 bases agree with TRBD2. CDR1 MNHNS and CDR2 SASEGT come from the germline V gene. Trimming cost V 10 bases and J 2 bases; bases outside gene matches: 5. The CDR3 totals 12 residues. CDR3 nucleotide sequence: TGTGCCACCCGGGGGGTGCCCTACGAGCAGTACTTC. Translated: CATRGVPYEQYF.

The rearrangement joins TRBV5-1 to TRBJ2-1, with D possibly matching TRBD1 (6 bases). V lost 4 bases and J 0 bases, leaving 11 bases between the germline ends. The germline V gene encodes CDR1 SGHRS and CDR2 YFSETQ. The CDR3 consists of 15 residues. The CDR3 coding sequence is TGCGCCAGCAGCCCCGGGACACACTCCTACAATGAGCAGTTCTTC. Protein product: CASSPGTHSYNEQFF.

The CDR3 DNA sequence: TGTGCCAGCTCACCACGAGGCGTTAGCGGGGGTTCCTACGAGCAGTACTTC. Translation: CASSPRGVSGGSYEQYF. This chain connects TRBV18 to TRBJ2-7; TRBD2 aligns across 9 bases. Germline V gene lookup returns CDR1 KGHSH and CDR2 LQKENI. The J segment lost 1 base and the V segment lost 1 base, leaving 8 bases of the junction unmatched. The CDR3 totals 17 residues.

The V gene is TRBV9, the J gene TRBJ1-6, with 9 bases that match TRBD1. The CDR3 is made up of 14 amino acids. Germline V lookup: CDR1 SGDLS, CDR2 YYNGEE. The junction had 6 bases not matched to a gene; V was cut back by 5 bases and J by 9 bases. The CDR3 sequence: CASSTGTGSSPLHF. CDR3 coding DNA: TGTGCCAGCAGTACCGGGACAGGGAGTTCACCCCTCCACTTT.

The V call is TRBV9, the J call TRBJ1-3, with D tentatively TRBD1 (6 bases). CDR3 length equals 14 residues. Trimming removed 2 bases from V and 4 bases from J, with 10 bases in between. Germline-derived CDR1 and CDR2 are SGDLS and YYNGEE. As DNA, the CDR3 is TGTGCCAGCAGCGTCCAGGACAGCGGAAACACCATATATTTT. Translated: CASSVQDSGNTIYF.

The chain's CDR3 is CASSDATSGQETQYF. The CDR3 DNA sequence: TGCGCCAGCAGCGACGCGACTAGCGGCCAAGAGACCCAGTACTTC. The chain links TRBV10-2 to TRBJ2-5; 9 nucleotides line up with TRBD2. The V and J ends lost 6 bases and 1 base, in that order; junction bases with no gene match: 6. The CDR3 runs to 15 residues. From germline, CDR1 is WSHSY and CDR2 SAAADI.

The CDR3 DNA reads TGTGCCAGCAGCCTGACAGGGTCCCTCACAGATACGCAGTATTTT. It encodes CASSLTGSLTDTQYF. V is TRBV5-4 and J is TRBJ2-3, with 7 bases lining up with TRBD1. The CDR3 has 15 amino acids. The germline gives CDR1 SGHNT, CDR2 YYREEE (reference sequence). J was trimmed by 2 bases and V by 4 bases; bases with no gene match: 7.

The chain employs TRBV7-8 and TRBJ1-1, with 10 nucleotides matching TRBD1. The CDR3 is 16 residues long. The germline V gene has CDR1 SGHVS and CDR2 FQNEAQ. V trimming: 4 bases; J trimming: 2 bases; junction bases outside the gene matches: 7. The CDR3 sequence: CASSSSWTGGNTEAFF. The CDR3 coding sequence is TGTGCCAGCAGCTCATCTTGGACAGGGGGAAACACTGAAGCTTTCTTT.

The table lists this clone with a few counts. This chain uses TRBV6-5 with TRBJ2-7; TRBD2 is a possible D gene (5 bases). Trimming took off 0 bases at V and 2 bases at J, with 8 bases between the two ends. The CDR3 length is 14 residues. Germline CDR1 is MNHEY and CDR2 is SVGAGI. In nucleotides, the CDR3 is TGTGCCAGCAGTTACTCGAGGCGGGCCTACGAGCAGTACTTC. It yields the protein CASSYSRRAYEQYF.

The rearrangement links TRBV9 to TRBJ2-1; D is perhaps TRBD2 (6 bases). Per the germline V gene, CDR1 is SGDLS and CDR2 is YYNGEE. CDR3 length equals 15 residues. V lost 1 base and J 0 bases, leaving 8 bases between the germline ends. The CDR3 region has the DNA TGTGCCAGCAGCGTATCGGGGGACTCCTACAATGAGCAGTTCTTC. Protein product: CASSVSGDSYNEQFF. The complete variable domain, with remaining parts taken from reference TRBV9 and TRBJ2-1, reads DSGVTQTPKHLITATGQRVTLRCSPRSGDLSVYWYQQSLDQGLQFLIQYYNGEERAKGNILERFSAQQFPDLHSELNLSSLELGDSALYFCASSVSGDSYNEQFFGPGTRLTVL.

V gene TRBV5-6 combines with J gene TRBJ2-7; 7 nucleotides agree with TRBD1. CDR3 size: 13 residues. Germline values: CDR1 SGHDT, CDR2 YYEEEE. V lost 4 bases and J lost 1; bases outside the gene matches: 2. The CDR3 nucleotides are TGTGCCAGCAGCCGGGACAGATCCTACGAGCAGTACTTC. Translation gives CASSRDRSYEQYF.

The CDR3: CASSPTDTFGEKLFF. In nucleotides, the CDR3 is TGTGCCAGCAGCCCGACCGACACGTTTGGGGAAAAACTGTTTTTT. This chain connects TRBV7-9 to TRBJ1-4; no reliable D call. CDR3 length equals 15 residues. Deletions cut 5 bases from V and 8 bases from J, with 18 bases between. CDR1 SEHNR and CDR2 FQNEAQ come from the germline V gene (reference sequence). Filled out from reference TRBV7-9 and TRBJ1-4, the complete variable domain reads DTGVSQNPRHKITKRGQNVTFRCDPISEHNRLYWYRQTLGQGPEFLTYFQNEAQLEKSRLLSDRFSAERPKGSFSTLEIQRTEQGDSAMYLCASSPTDTFGEKLFFGSGTQLSVL.